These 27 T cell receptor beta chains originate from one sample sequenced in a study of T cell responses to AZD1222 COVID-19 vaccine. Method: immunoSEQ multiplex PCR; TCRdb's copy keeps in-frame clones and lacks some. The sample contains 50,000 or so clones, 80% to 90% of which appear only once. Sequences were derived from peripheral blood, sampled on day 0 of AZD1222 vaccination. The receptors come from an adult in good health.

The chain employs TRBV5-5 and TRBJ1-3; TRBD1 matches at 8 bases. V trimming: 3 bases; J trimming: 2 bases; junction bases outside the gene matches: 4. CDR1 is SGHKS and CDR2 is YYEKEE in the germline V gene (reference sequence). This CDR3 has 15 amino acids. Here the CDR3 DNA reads TGTGCCAGCAGCTCCACGACAGGGGCTGGAAACACCATATATTTT. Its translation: CASSSTTGAGNTIYF.

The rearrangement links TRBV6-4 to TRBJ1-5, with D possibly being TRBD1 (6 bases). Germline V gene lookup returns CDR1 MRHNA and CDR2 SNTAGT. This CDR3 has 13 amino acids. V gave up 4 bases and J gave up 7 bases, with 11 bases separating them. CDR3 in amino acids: CASSAGGGQPQHF. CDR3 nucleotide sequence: TGTGCCAGCAGTGCTGGGGGCGGCCAGCCCCAGCATTTT.

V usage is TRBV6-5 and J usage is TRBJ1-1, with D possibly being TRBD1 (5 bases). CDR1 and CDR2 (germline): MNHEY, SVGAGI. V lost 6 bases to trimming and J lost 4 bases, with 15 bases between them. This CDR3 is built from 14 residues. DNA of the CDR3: TGTGCCAGCAGCACACCCTGGGGGTTCACTGAAGCTTTCTTT. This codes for CASSTPWGFTEAFF.

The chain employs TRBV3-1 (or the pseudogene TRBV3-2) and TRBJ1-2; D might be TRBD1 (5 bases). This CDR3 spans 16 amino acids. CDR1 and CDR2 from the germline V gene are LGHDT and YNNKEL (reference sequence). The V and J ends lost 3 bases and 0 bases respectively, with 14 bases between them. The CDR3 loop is CASSQNIMGANYGYTF. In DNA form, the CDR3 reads TGTGCCAGCAGCCAGAATATCATGGGGGCTAACTATGGCTACACCTTC.

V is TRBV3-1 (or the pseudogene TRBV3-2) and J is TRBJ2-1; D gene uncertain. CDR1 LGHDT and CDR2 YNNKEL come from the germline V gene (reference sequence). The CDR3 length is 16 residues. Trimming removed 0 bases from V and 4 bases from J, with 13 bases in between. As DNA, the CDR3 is TGTGCCAGCAGCCAAGATACGAACGGCCTATACAATGAGCAGTTCTTC. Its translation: CASSQDTNGLYNEQFF.

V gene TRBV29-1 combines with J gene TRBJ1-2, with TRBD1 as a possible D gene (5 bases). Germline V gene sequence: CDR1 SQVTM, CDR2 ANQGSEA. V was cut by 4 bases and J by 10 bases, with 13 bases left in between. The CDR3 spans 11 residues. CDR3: CSVVSQGDYTF. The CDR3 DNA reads TGCAGCGTTGTATCCCAGGGAGACTACACCTTC.

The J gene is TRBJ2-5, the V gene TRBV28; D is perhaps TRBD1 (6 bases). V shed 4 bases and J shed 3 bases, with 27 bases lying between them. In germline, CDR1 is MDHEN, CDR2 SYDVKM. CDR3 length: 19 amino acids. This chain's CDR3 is CASSSSLYDPGVGEETQYF. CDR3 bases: TGTGCCAGCAGTTCCAGTCTCTATGATCCAGGGGTTGGAGAAGAGACCCAGTACTTC.

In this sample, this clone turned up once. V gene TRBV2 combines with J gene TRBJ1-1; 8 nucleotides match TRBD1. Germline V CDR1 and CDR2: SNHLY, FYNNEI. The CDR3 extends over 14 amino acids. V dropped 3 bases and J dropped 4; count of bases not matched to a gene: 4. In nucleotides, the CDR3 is TGTGCCAGCAGTGATCAGGGGGCAGTCACTGAAGCTTTCTTT. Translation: CASSDQGAVTEAFF.

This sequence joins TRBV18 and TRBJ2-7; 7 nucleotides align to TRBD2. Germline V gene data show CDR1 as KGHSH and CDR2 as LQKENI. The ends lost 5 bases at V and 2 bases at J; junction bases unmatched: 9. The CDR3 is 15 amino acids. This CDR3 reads CASSSGLGRTYEQYF. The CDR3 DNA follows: TGTGCCAGCTCATCCGGACTAGGAAGGACCTACGAGCAGTACTTC.

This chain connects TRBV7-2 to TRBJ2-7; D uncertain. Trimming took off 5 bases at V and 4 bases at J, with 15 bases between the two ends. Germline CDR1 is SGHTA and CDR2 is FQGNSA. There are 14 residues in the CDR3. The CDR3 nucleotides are TGTGCCAGCAGCCGGCAGGTGGTTGGTTACGAGCAGTACTTC. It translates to CASSRQVVGYEQYF. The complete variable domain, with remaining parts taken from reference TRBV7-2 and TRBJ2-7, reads GAGVSQSPSNKVTEKGKDVELRCDPISGHTALYWYRQSLGQGLEFLIYFQGNSAPDKSGLPSDRFSAERTGGSVSTLTIQRTQQEDSAVYLCASSRQVVGYEQYFGPGTRLTVT.

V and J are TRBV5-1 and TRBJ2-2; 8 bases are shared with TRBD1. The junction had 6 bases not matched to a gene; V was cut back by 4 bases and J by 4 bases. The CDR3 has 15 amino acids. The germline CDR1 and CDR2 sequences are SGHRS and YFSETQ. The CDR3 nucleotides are TGCGCCAGCAGCACAGGACAGGGAACCACCGGGGAGCTGTTTTTT. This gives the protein CASSTGQGTTGELFF. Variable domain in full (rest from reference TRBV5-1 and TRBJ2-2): KAGVTQTPRYLIKTRGQQVTLSCSPISGHRSVSWYQQTPGQGLQFLFEYFSETQRNKGNFPGRFSGRQFSNSRSEMNVSTLELGDSALYLCASSTGQGTTGELFFGEGSRLTVL.

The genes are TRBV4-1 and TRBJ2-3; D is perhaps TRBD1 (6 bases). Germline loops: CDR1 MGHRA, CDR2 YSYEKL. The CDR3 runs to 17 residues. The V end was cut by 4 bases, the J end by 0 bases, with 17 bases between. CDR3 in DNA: TGCGCCAGCAGCCGCCCATGGACAGATTCTAGCACAGATACGCAGTATTTT. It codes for CASSRPWTDSSTDTQYF.

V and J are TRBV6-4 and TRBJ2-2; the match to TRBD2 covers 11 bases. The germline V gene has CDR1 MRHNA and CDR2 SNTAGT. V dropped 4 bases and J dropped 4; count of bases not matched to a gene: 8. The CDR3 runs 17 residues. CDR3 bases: TGTGCCAGCAGTGCAACTAGCGGGAGAGATAGCACCGGGGAGCTGTTTTTT. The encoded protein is CASSATSGRDSTGELFF.

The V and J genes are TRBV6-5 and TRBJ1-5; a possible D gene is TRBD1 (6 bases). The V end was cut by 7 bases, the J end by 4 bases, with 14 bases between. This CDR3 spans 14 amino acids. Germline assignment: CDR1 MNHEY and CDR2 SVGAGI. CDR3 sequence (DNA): TGTGCCAGCATCGACCAGGGGCCAAATCAGCCCCAGCATTTT. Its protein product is CASIDQGPNQPQHF.

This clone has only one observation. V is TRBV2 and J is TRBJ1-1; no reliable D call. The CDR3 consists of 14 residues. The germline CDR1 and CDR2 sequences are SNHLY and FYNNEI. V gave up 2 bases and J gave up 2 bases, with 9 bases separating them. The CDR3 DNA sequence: TGTGCCAGCAGTGAACTTTTCATAAACACTGAAGCTTTCTTT. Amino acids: CASSELFINTEAFF. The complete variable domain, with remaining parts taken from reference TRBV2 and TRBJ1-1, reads EPEVTQTPSHQVTQMGQEVILRCVPISNHLYFYWYRQILGQKVEFLVSFYNNEISEKSEIFDDQFSVERPDGSNFTLKIRSTKLEDSAMYFCASSELFINTEAFFGQGTRLTVV.

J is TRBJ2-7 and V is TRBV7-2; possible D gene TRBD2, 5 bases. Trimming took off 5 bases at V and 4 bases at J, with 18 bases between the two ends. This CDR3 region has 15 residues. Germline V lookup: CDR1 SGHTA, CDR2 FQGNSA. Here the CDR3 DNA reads TGTGCCAGCAGCCTAAACGGGGTAGTCGGGTACGAGCAGTACTTC. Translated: CASSLNGVVGYEQYF.

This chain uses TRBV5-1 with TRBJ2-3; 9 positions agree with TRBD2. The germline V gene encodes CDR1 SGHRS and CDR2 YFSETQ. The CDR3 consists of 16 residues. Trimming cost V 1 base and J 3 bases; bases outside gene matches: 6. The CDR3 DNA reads TGCGCCAGCAGCTTGTTTAGCGGGAGTGGTACAGATACGCAGTATTTT. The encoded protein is CASSLFSGSGTDTQYF.

The CDR3 DNA reads as TGCAGCGGAGGAACTAGCGGGAGTCCGACAGATACGCAGTATTTT. This translates into CSGGTSGSPTDTQYF. The rearrangement uses TRBV29-1 and TRBJ2-3, with 11 bases lining up with TRBD2. The CDR3 runs 15 residues. V was clipped by 7 bases and J by 3 bases; unmatched bases: 9. In germline, CDR1 is SQVTM, CDR2 ANQGSEA.

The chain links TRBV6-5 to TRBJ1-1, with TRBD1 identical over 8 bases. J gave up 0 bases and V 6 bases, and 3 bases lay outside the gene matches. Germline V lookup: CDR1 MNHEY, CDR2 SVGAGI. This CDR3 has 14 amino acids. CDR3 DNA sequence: TGTGCCAGCAGACGGACAGGGTTGAACACTGAAGCTTTCTTT. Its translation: CASRRTGLNTEAFF.

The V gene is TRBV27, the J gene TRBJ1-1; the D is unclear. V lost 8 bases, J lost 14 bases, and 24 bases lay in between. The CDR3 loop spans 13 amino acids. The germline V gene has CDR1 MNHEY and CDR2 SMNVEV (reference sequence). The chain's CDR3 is CASARTAGVVLFF. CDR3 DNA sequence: TGTGCCAGCGCCCGCACCGCAGGCGTAGTGTTGTTCTTT.

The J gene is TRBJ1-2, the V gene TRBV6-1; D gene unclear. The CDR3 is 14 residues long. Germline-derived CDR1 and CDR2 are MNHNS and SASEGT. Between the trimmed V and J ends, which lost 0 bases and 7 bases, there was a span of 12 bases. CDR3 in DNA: TGTGCCAGCAGTGAAGCTCCCCTATCGGGTGGCTACACCTTC. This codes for CASSEAPLSGGYTF.

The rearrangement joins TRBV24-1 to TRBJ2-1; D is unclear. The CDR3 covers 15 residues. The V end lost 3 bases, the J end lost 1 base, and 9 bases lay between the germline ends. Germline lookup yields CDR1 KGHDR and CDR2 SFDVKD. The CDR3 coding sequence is TGTGCCACCAGTGATGCTTTGTCATCCTACAATGAGCAGTTCTTC. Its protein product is CATSDALSSYNEQFF.

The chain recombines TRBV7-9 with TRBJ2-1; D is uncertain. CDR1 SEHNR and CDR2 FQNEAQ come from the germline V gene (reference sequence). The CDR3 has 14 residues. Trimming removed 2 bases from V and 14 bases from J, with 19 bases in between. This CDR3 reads CASSLMERIGQEFF. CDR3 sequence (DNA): TGTGCCAGCAGCTTAATGGAGAGGATTGGGCAGGAGTTCTTC. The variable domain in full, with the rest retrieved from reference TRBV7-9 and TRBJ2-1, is DTGVSQNPRHKITKRGQNVTFRCDPISEHNRLYWYRQTLGQGPEFLTYFQNEAQLEKSRLLSDRFSAERPKGSFSTLEIQRTEQGDSAMYLCASSLMERIGQEFFGPGTRLTVL.

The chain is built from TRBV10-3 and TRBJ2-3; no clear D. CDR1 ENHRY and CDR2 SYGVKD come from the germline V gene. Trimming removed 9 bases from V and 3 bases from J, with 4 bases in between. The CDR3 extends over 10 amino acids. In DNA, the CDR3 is TGTGCCATAGGTACAGATACGCAGTATTTT. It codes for CAIGTDTQYF.

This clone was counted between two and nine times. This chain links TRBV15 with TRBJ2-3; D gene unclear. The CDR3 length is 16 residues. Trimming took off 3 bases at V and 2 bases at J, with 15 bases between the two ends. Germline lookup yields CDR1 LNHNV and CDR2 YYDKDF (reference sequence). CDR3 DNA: TGTGCCACCAGCAGGGCTTTTTTAAGGGACACAGATACGCAGTATTTT. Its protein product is CATSRAFLRDTDTQYF.

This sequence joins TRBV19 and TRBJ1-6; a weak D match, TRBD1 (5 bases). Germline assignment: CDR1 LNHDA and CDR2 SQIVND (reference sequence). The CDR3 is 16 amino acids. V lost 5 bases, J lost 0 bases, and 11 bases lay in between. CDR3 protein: CASSLQADSYNSPLHF. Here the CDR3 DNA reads TGTGCCAGTAGTCTACAGGCGGACTCCTATAATTCACCCCTCCACTTT.

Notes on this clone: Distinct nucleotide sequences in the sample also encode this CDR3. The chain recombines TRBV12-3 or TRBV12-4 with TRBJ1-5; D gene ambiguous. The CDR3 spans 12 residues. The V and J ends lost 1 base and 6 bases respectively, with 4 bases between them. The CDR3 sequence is CASSLGGQPQHF. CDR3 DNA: TGTGCCAGCAGTTTAGGCGGTCAGCCCCAGCATTTT.